These 20 T cell receptor beta chains came from one sample sequenced in a study of early T cells in non-severe SARS-CoV-2 infection (TCRdb year 2021). The library was obtained by 5' RACE. The sequencer listed for this sample is NextSeq 500. TCRdb cleaned the public reads at Q25 with fastp, built clones with MiXCR and kept in-frame beta chains. Each record represents a unique CDR3 protein, reported with the most common genes and DNA among its rows. This sample holds around 50,000 distinct CDR3 sequences; 6% to 7% were observed only once. 3.5% to 4% of the sample is in the top ten clones. The sequenced sample was whole blood. The receptor source for this set is an adult who was a healthcare worker with PCR-confirmed SARS-CoV-2 infection or an uninfected control (not recorded which).

The CDR3 loop reads CASSQDRGQGGIYEQYF. CDR3 bases: TGCGCCAGCAGCCAAGATCGGGGACAGGGAGGAATATACGAGCAGTACTTC. The genes are TRBV4-3 and TRBJ2-7; 9 positions match TRBD1. The length of the CDR3 is 17 residues. Germline lookup yields CDR1 LGHNA and CDR2 YSLEER. J was trimmed by 4 bases and V by 0 bases; bases with no gene match: 10.

This clonotype has at least ten counts. The chain couples TRBV20-1 to TRBJ1-2; D is unclear. From germline, CDR1 is DFQATT and CDR2 SNEGSKA (reference sequence). Trimming shortened V by 0 bases and J by 7 bases, and 18 bases separated the two germline ends. The CDR3 is 15 amino acids. The CDR3 coding sequence is TGCAGTGCTAGAGATACGAGGACTACTCTCTCTGGCTACACCTTC. It encodes CSARDTRTTLSGYTF.

The table lists this clonotype with many counts. The chain carries TRBV28 and TRBJ1-6; D might be TRBD1 (6 bases). V lost 3 bases, J lost 10 bases, and 16 bases lay in between. CDR3 length: 15 residues. In germline, CDR1 is MDHEN, CDR2 SYDVKM. The CDR3 DNA is TGTGCCAGCAGTTTCCGGGGGCGGACTTTGTCACCCCTCCACTTT. This encodes CASSFRGRTLSPLHF.

In this sample, this clonotype turned up a few times. This sequence joins TRBV7-6 and TRBJ2-2, with D perhaps matching TRBD2 (6 bases). This CDR3 is built from 12 residues. V lost 6 bases and J 6 bases, leaving 8 bases between the germline ends. Germline loops: CDR1 SGHVS, CDR2 FNYEAQ. The CDR3 protein is CASREGSGELFF. The CDR3, as DNA: TGTGCCAGCAGGGAGGGGTCCGGGGAGCTGTTTTTT.

In this sample, this clonotype turned up a few times. The gene calls are TRBV6-2 or TRBV6-3 and TRBJ2-2; D possibly corresponds to TRBD1 (6 bases). This CDR3 spans 19 amino acids. V dropped 0 bases and J dropped 0 bases, with 17 bases sitting between them. Germline lookup yields CDR1 MNHEY and CDR2 SVGEGT. CDR3 nucleotide sequence: TGTGCCAGCAGTTACTCCTATAGGACAGAGACTGCGAACACCGGGGAGCTGTTTTTT. It specifies CASSYSYRTETANTGELFF.

This rearrangement joins TRBV4-3 to TRBJ2-5; D not resolved. CDR3 length: 15 amino acids. The V gene lost 0 bases and the J gene lost 5 bases, with 13 bases spanning the gap. Germline V gene lookup returns CDR1 LGHNA and CDR2 YSLEER. The CDR3 is CASSQEWASLETQYF. CDR3 coding DNA: TGCGCCAGCAGCCAAGAGTGGGCCTCCTTGGAGACCCAGTACTTC.

Worth noting for this clonotype: A read error may explain this, as a much larger clone is one base away. The chain carries TRBV30 and TRBJ1-1; D gene unclear. Per the germline V gene, CDR1 is GTSNPN and CDR2 is SVGIG (reference sequence). The CDR3 loop spans 11 amino acids. Written as DNA, the CDR3 is TGTACCTGGACCATGGCCGCTGAAGCTTTCTTT. Its translation: CTWTMAAEAFF.

This clonotype was found many times. The rearrangement uses TRBV5-1 and TRBJ2-5, with 7 bases fitting TRBD1. Germline V lookup: CDR1 SGHRS, CDR2 YFSETQ. This CDR3 has 16 residues. The V and J ends lost 6 bases and 4 bases, in that order; junction bases with no gene match: 15. In DNA form, the CDR3 reads TGCGCCAGCAACGTTGAGACAGGGCAGGTGGGAGAGACCCAGTACTTC. Protein product: CASNVETGQVGETQYF.

The J gene is TRBJ1-2, the V gene TRBV6-2 or TRBV6-3; D gene unclear. Germline CDR1 is MNHEY and CDR2 is SVGEGT. The ends were cut back, 5 bases at V and 0 bases at J, with 7 bases in the middle. There are 13 residues in the CDR3. Here the CDR3 reads CASSLTTNYGYTF. DNA of the CDR3: TGTGCCAGCAGTCTCACCACTAACTATGGCTACACCTTC.

The sample holds a few counts of this clonotype. Here the CDR3 reads CASSWMDSGIGDTIYF. DNA for the CDR3: TGCGCCAGCAGCTGGATGGACAGCGGCATCGGGGACACCATATATTTT. The genes are TRBV5-1 and TRBJ1-3, with D possibly matching TRBD1 (6 bases). With 3 bases removed from V and 8 bases from J, the gap between germline ends came to 21 bases. Looked up from germline, CDR1 is SGHRS and CDR2 is YFSETQ. The CDR3 consists of 16 residues. The whole variable domain, filled in from reference TRBV5-1 and TRBJ1-3, reads KAGVTQTPRYLIKTRGQQVTLSCSPISGHRSVSWYQQTPGQGLQFLFEYFSETQRNKGNFPGRFSGRQFSNSRSEMNVSTLELGDSALYLCASSWMDSGIGDTIYFGEGSWLTVV.

Only a few counts were recorded for this clonotype. The chain couples TRBV5-1 to TRBJ2-7, with TRBD1 matching over 9 bases. Germline CDR1 reads SGHRS; CDR2 reads YFSETQ. Trimming took 4 bases from V and 4 from J; bases not matched to a gene: 6. The CDR3 is 14 amino acids. The DNA for the CDR3 is TGCGCCAGCAGCGAAGGACAGGGGAGGTACGAGCAGTACTTC. Protein product: CASSEGQGRYEQYF.

This clonotype was detected ten times or more. The chain is built from TRBV7-3 and TRBJ2-3; tentative D call: TRBD2 (5 bases). Germline V gene data show CDR1 as SGHTA and CDR2 as FQGTGA. The CDR3 totals 14 residues. V dropped 2 bases and J dropped 4 bases, with 10 bases sitting between them. The CDR3 coding sequence is TGTGCCAGCAGCTTAGGGCTAGCATCAGATACGCAGTATTTT. It yields the protein CASSLGLASDTQYF.

The rearrangement links TRBV7-2 to TRBJ2-1; D is uncertain. V was trimmed by 4 bases and J by 8 bases, leaving 6 bases between them. The CDR3 length is 11 residues. The germline gives CDR1 SGHTA, CDR2 FQGNSA. The CDR3 region has the DNA TGTGCCAGCAGCTCGTTACATGAGCAGTTCTTC. It translates to CASSSLHEQFF.

The chain combines TRBV18 with TRBJ2-5, with D uncertain. The CDR3 loop spans 15 amino acids. Trimming stripped 3 bases from V and 0 bases from J, with 11 bases between. Germline V gene sequence: CDR1 KGHSH, CDR2 LQKENI. The CDR3 sequence is CASSPVTTYQETQYF. CDR3 sequence (DNA): TGTGCCAGCTCACCCGTCACTACTTACCAAGAGACCCAGTACTTC. Together with reference TRBV18 and TRBJ2-5, the CDR3 gives the full variable domain: NAGVMQNPRHLVRRRGQEARLRCSPMKGHSHVYWYRQLPEEGLKFMVYLQKENIIDESGMPKERFSAEFPKEGPSILRIQQVVRGDSAAYFCASSPVTTYQETQYFGPGTRLLVL.

This clonotype came up many times. The chain combines TRBV20-1 with TRBJ1-6; 12 bases are a match to TRBD1. The CDR3 length is 16 residues. V was pared by 4 bases and J by 9 bases, with 10 bases of the junction left unmatched. Germline CDR1 is DFQATT and CDR2 is SNEGSKA (reference sequence). CDR3 residues: CSAIAGTGGPGSPLHF. The CDR3 bases are TGCAGTGCTATAGCCGGGACAGGGGGCCCTGGTTCACCCCTCCACTTT.

The V and J genes are TRBV19 and TRBJ2-2; D uncertain. This CDR3 contains 15 residues. Germline assignment: CDR1 LNHDA and CDR2 SQIVND (reference sequence). The ends were cut back, 1 base at V and 0 bases at J, with 6 bases in the middle. This CDR3 reads CASSIGGSNTGELFF. CDR3 in DNA: TGTGCCAGTAGTATAGGTGGGTCGAACACCGGGGAGCTGTTTTTT.

This chain connects TRBV28 to TRBJ1-1; D unclear. Germline-derived CDR1 and CDR2 are MDHEN and SYDVKM. The CDR3 has 14 amino acids. Trimming shortened V by 3 bases and J by 2 bases, and 10 bases separated the two germline ends. As DNA, the CDR3 is TGTGCCAGCAGTTTCTGGCTGAGCAACACTGAAGCTTTCTTT. As protein: CASSFWLSNTEAFF.

This clonotype was picked up a small number of times. The chain combines TRBV7-2 with TRBJ2-7; D is perhaps TRBD1 (6 bases). The CDR3 is 14 amino acids. Germline V gene sequence: CDR1 SGHTA, CDR2 FQGNSA. V shed 4 bases and J shed 7 bases, with 17 bases lying between them. The CDR3 region is CASSSLDRQEEQYF. The CDR3 DNA follows: TGTGCCAGCAGCTCTTTAGACAGGCAGGAGGAGCAGTACTTC.

This clonotype was seen ten or more times. The gene calls are TRBV18 and TRBJ2-1, with TRBD1 matching 9 bases. CDR1 and CDR2 from the germline V gene are KGHSH and LQKENI. With 5 bases clipped from V and 9 bases from J, the junction kept 17 bases outside the gene matches. This CDR3 comprises 17 residues. The CDR3 reads CASSAGQGSKGYGEQFF. DNA for the CDR3: TGTGCCAGCTCAGCGGGACAGGGTTCGAAGGGGTATGGTGAGCAGTTCTTC. The complete variable domain, with remaining parts taken from reference TRBV18 and TRBJ2-1, reads NAGVMQNPRHLVRRRGQEARLRCSPMKGHSHVYWYRQLPEEGLKFMVYLQKENIIDESGMPKERFSAEFPKEGPSILRIQQVVRGDSAAYFCASSAGQGSKGYGEQFFGPGTRLTVL.

This clonotype was seen a few times. The chain is built from TRBV6-5 and TRBJ1-1; D gene unclear. This CDR3 spans 13 amino acids. From germline, CDR1 is MNHEY and CDR2 SVGAGI. With 4 bases removed from V and 8 bases from J, the gap between germline ends came to 14 bases. CDR3 bases: TGTGCCAGCAGTTTCCGAAGACAAGAGGAAGCTTTCTTT. Amino acid sequence: CASSFRRQEEAFF.